This TCR beta chain was recorded in a study of post-analysis software for immune sequencing data. About the study: Disease courses included relapsing-remitting, secondary progressive and progressive-relapsing multiple sclerosis.

cDNA libraries for TCR beta contained unique molecular identifiers. TCRdb fed the PCR reads into MiXCR, producing one record per CDR3 protein. The sample includes fewer than 700,000 distinct CDR3 sequences, about 40% seen only once; the top ten take more than 1.5%. Overall study results and limits: Multiple sclerosis was associated with a significant reduction in normalized Chao1 diversity relative to controls. The study found TRBV5-6, TRBV5-1 and TRBV20-1 among a handful of TRBV segments more frequent in patients than controls.

This clonotype came up a few times. Its specificity is unknown. Germline V gives CDR1 MGHRA, CDR2 YSYEKL. The CDR3 has 16 residues. V was shortened by 0 bases and J by 0 bases, with 12 bases between the two germline ends. The specimen was blood. The TCR comes from a girl aged 10 to 17 with multiple sclerosis. The chain recombines TRBV4-1 with TRBJ2-7; D possibly corresponds to TRBD1 (7 bases). CDR3 coding DNA: TGCGCCAGCAGCCAAGACCCAGGGGGGAGCTCCTACGAGCAGTACTTC. It encodes CASSQDPGGSSYEQYF.